This T cell receptor (beta chain) is drawn from a study of blood T cell repertoires in COVID-19. For the study at large: Material from acute and convalescent COVID-19 was sourced from the United States, Italy and Spain. In each case, the material was cDNA or gDNA derived from T cells, B-cell-depleted T cells, or PBMCs.

Original data processing: Using reference gene primer amplification, nucleated cell counts were estimated. The method was immunoSEQ multiplex PCR; TCRdb's version includes in-frame clones alone and lacks a portion of them. V and J calls and clone size are those listed in that table; D and trimming were worked out from the DNA. Of some 140,000 clones listed, roughly 84% are singletons. Trimming removed 1 base from V and 4 bases from J, with 14 bases in between. The CDR3 length is 16 residues. Per the germline V gene, CDR1 is SGHVT and CDR2 is SQSDAQ. The chain employs TRBV7-4 and TRBJ1-3; D unclear. This receptor was taken from an elderly woman with acute or convalescent COVID-19. The sequencing input was peripheral blood. The CDR3 DNA is TGTGCCAGCAGCTTAGGCGGTGGCCCTCGGGGAAACACCATATATTTT. Encoded protein: CASSLGGGPRGNTIYF.